The clone carrying this T cell receptor beta chain was seen only a few times. Previously, flow cytometry had revealed CD8+CD57+ cell expansion in the patients chosen for sequencing. Each of the patients presented with severe acquired aplastic anemia. This entry comes from a study of CD8+CD57+ T cells in acquired aplastic anemia. V lost 0 bases, J lost 6 bases, and 3 bases stayed unmatched. CDR1 and CDR2 from the germline V gene are LNHNV and YYDKDF (reference sequence). The CDR3 extends over 16 amino acids. The TCR beta profiling, which covered VDJ combination and CDR3 sequence, was carried out using genomic DNA as the template. TCRdb re-analysed the reads in MiXCR, keeping a single row per CDR3 protein. The table lists about 180,000 distinct CDR3 sequences, 45% to 60% of them singletons, with 10% to 15% in the top ten.

The receptor was derived from a human donor with aplastic anemia. The sequenced material came from sorted CD4+, CD8+, or CD8+CD57+ T cells (not recorded which) from PBMCs. The gene calls are TRBV15 and TRBJ2-1; TRBD1 matches 12 bases. CDR3 in DNA: TGTGCCACCAGCAGAGATAGGGACAGGGGGCCCAATGAGCAGTTCTTC. This encodes CATSRDRDRGPNEQFF.